The rows below give T cell receptor beta chains drawn from one sample of a study of shared clonotypes between healthy human individuals. Some clones are missing from TCRdb's copy, which holds only in-frame ones; the method was immunoSEQ multiplex PCR. The table lists 1.6 million or so clones, about 98.5% of them singletons, with approximately 0.38% in the top ten. Source material: naive CD4+ T cells sorted from blood. These TCRs come from a man younger than 45 in good health. Both conserved end residues are part of each CDR3. The order of the fields is D gene, clone size, V gene, J gene, CDR3 DNA, CDR3 protein. A D gene is named only where the DNA matches it firmly. Clone size is given for some rows only: seen once, a few or many times, or a class if the clone is expanded.

D gene: .
clone size: .
V gene: TRBV9
J gene: TRBJ2-7
CDR3 DNA: TGTGCCAGCAGCCCCGGGGTGAGGGCCACCTCCTACGAGCAGTACTTC
CDR3 protein: CASSPGVRATSYEQYF

D gene: .
clone size: .
V gene: TRBV10-3
J gene: TRBJ2-1
CDR3 DNA: TGTGCCATCAGTGAGTCAGGTGGGGGCGAGAATGAGCAGTTCTTC
CDR3 protein: CAISESGGGENEQFF

D gene: TRBD2
clone size: .
V gene: TRBV4-3
J gene: TRBJ2-2
CDR3 DNA: TGCGCCAGCAGTCCCACCCCGCTAGCGGGACTCACCGGGGAGCTGTTTTTT
CDR3 protein: CASSPTPLAGLTGELFF

D gene: TRBD1
clone size: .
V gene: TRBV9
J gene: TRBJ1-3
CDR3 DNA: TGTGCCAGCAGCTTATCGGGACAGGGAAACACCATATATTTT
CDR3 protein: CASSLSGQGNTIYF

D gene: TRBD1
clone size: .
V gene: TRBV19
J gene: TRBJ1-5
CDR3 DNA: TGTGCCAGTTCAACAGGGGGCCCCCTGGATCCCCAGCATTTT
CDR3 protein: CASSTGGPLDPQHF

D gene: TRBD2
clone size: .
V gene: TRBV9
J gene: TRBJ2-5
CDR3 DNA: TGTGCCAGCAGCGTGACTAGCGGGAGCACCGCGACCCAGTACTTC
CDR3 protein: CASSVTSGSTATQYF

D gene: TRBD2
clone size: .
V gene: TRBV28
J gene: TRBJ2-7
CDR3 DNA: TGTGCCAGCAGTTTACCAGCGGGAGCCTACGAGCAGTACTTC
CDR3 protein: CASSLPAGAYEQYF

D gene: TRBD2
clone size: few
V gene: TRBV18
J gene: TRBJ2-3
CDR3 DNA: TGTGCCAGCTCACCAAGGACTAGCAGCACAGATACGCAGTATTTT
CDR3 protein: CASSPRTSSTDTQYF

D gene: TRBD2
clone size: .
V gene: TRBV29-1
J gene: TRBJ2-2
CDR3 DNA: TGCAGCGTGCGGACTAGCGGGAGTATTGGCACCGGGGAGCTGTTTTTT
CDR3 protein: CSVRTSGSIGTGELFF

D gene: .
clone size: .
V gene: TRBV4-3
J gene: TRBJ1-2
CDR3 DNA: TGCGCCAGCAGCCAAGATCGAGAGGGCCCACAGATCTATGGCTACACCTTC
CDR3 protein: CASSQDREGPQIYGYTF

D gene: .
clone size: .
V gene: TRBV10-3
J gene: TRBJ2-7
CDR3 DNA: TGTGCCACCGGGCAACAGGGAGCTACGTTCGAGCAGTACTTC
CDR3 protein: CATGQQGATFEQYF

D gene: TRBD1
clone size: .
V gene: TRBV19
J gene: TRBJ2-1
CDR3 DNA: TGTGCCAGTAGTTTGACAGGGGGCGATGAGCAGTTCTTC
CDR3 protein: CASSLTGGDEQFF

D gene: .
clone size: .
V gene: TRBV10-2
J gene: TRBJ1-1
CDR3 DNA: TGCGCCAGCAGCTCGGGTCCGGTTAACACTGAAGCTTTCTTT
CDR3 protein: CASSSGPVNTEAFF

D gene: TRBD2
clone size: .
V gene: TRBV5-1
J gene: TRBJ2-1
CDR3 DNA: TGCGCCAGCAGGCCAGCGGGAGATTTACATGAGCAGTTCTTC
CDR3 protein: CASRPAGDLHEQFF

D gene: TRBD2
clone size: .
V gene: TRBV18
J gene: TRBJ2-1
CDR3 DNA: TGTGCCAGCTCGGGGACTAGTAGCCCTAATGGTGAGCAGTTCTTC
CDR3 protein: CASSGTSSPNGEQFF

D gene: TRBD2
clone size: .
V gene: TRBV18
J gene: TRBJ2-1
CDR3 DNA: TGTGCCAGCTCACCACTTGCGGGAGGGCCAGAAACCTACAATGAGCAGTTCTTC
CDR3 protein: CASSPLAGGPETYNEQFF

D gene: .
clone size: .
V gene: TRBV21-1
J gene: TRBJ2-1
CDR3 DNA: TGTGCCAGCAGCTCTGAGCGGGAACGGTTGCGGCACTCCAATGAGCAGTTCTTC
CDR3 protein: CASSSERERLRHSNEQFF

D gene: TRBD2
clone size: .
V gene: TRBV30
J gene: TRBJ2-5
CDR3 DNA: TGTGCCTGGAGTGTTGGGGCGGGAGCCCGGGAGACCCAGTACTTC
CDR3 protein: CAWSVGAGARETQYF

D gene: TRBD2
clone size: .
V gene: TRBV5-4
J gene: TRBJ2-3
CDR3 DNA: TGTGCCAGCAGCTTGAAAGCGGGAGGGCCACGTACGCAGTATTTT
CDR3 protein: CASSLKAGGPRTQYF

D gene: TRBD2
clone size: .
V gene: TRBV28
J gene: TRBJ2-3
CDR3 DNA: TGTGCCAGCAGTTTACCGTCGGGACTAGCGGGAGGGCAAGATACGCAGTATTTT
CDR3 protein: CASSLPSGLAGGQDTQYF

D gene: .
clone size: .
V gene: TRBV10-1
J gene: TRBJ2-1
CDR3 DNA: TGCGCCAGCAGTGAGTCGATACAGAGCTACAATGAGCAGTTCTTC
CDR3 protein: CASSESIQSYNEQFF

D gene: .
clone size: .
V gene: TRBV6-6
J gene: TRBJ1-5
CDR3 DNA: TGTGCCAGCGCGGTGCGGGGCGACTATAGCAATCAGCCCCAGCATTTT
CDR3 protein: CASAVRGDYSNQPQHF

D gene: .
clone size: once
V gene: TRBV11-3
J gene: TRBJ2-3
CDR3 DNA: TGTGCCAGCCAGATTAGAAACTCAGATACGCAGTATTTT
CDR3 protein: CASQIRNSDTQYF

D gene: TRBD2
clone size: .
V gene: TRBV14
J gene: TRBJ2-1
CDR3 DNA: TGTGCCAGCGATCCTATAGCGGGAGGGCCCAATGAGCAGTTCTTC
CDR3 protein: CASDPIAGGPNEQFF

D gene: .
clone size: .
V gene: TRBV7-2
J gene: TRBJ1-2
CDR3 DNA: TGTGCCAGCAGCTTTGCCGAGAGCTACTATGGCTACACCTTC
CDR3 protein: CASSFAESYYGYTF

D gene: TRBD1
clone size: .
V gene: TRBV5-1
J gene: TRBJ1-1
CDR3 DNA: TGCGCCAGCAGCTGGGGACAGACGAACACTGAAGCTTTCTTT
CDR3 protein: CASSWGQTNTEAFF

D gene: .
clone size: .
V gene: TRBV19
J gene: TRBJ2-5
CDR3 DNA: TGTGCCAGTAGTGTCGGACCCGGGAGTGAGACCCAGTACTTC
CDR3 protein: CASSVGPGSETQYF

D gene: .
clone size: once
V gene: TRBV5-1
J gene: TRBJ2-7
CDR3 DNA: TGCGCCAGCAGCTTGGTGAAGTCTGGGGGGTACGAGCAGTACTTC
CDR3 protein: CASSLVKSGGYEQYF